The 23 T cell receptor beta chains in this list originate from one sample, sequenced in a study of Ad26.COV2.S vaccination and SARS-CoV-2 variants. Treatment of the sample: roughly 19 received Ad26.COV2.S at low or high dose, single or two shots; 5 received placebo; per-sample allocation not given. After the first vaccine or placebo injection, samples were drawn on day 63. Sequencing used immunoSEQ multiplex PCR; TCRdb keeps in-frame clones, though not all of them. The sample contains roughly 400,000 clones, around 90% of which appear only once. The material was peripheral blood, obtained in a trial of Ad26.COV2.S vaccine versus placebo. The source of these receptors is a person between 18 and 65 years old who received the Ad26.COV2.S COVID-19 vaccine or a placebo.

The chain couples TRBV3-1 (or the pseudogene TRBV3-2) to TRBJ2-1; D uncertain. The ends were cut back, 4 bases at V and 4 bases at J, with 14 bases in the middle. This CDR3 spans 15 amino acids. CDR1 LGHDT and CDR2 YNNKEL come from the germline V gene (reference sequence). Here the CDR3 reads CASSPTHSSYNEQFF. DNA of the CDR3: TGTGCCAGCAGCCCCACCCACAGCTCATACAATGAGCAGTTCTTC.

The V and J genes are TRBV15 and TRBJ2-7, with 12 bases identical to TRBD2. The germline V gene encodes CDR1 LNHNV and CDR2 YYDKDF (reference sequence). The V segment lost 0 bases and the J segment 4 bases; nucleotides outside the gene matches: 10. The CDR3 consists of 18 residues. The CDR3 loop reads CATSRDVGLAGYFYEQYF. Written as DNA, the CDR3 is TGTGCCACCAGCAGAGATGTAGGACTAGCGGGATACTTTTACGAGCAGTACTTC.

This sequence joins TRBV6-5 and TRBJ2-7, with TRBD2 as a possible D gene (6 bases). The germline gives CDR1 MNHEY, CDR2 SVGAGI. Deletions cut 4 bases from V and 4 bases from J, with 17 bases between. This CDR3 has 15 amino acids. DNA of the CDR3: TGTGCCAGCAGTTCCCCGACTAGAAGTTCGTACGAGCAGTACTTC. Its translation is CASSSPTRSSYEQYF.

The chain carries TRBV2 and TRBJ2-3; no definite D call. Between the trimmed V and J ends, which lost 3 bases and 5 bases, there was a span of 9 bases. In germline, CDR1 is SNHLY, CDR2 FYNNEI. This CDR3 is built from 13 residues. CDR3 nucleotide sequence: TGTGCCAGCAGTGATCAGGACCGAGATACGCAGTATTTT. Translating it yields CASSDQDRDTQYF.

As for this clone: This same CDR3 is encoded by further DNA sequences in the sample. The rearrangement joins TRBV28 to TRBJ2-7; 8 bases match TRBD1. This CDR3 has 12 residues. V gave up 5 bases and J gave up 6 bases; unmatched junction bases: 3. The germline V gene has CDR1 MDHEN and CDR2 SYDVKM. The CDR3 reads CASSLTGAEQYF. The CDR3 region has the DNA TGTGCCAGCAGTCTGACAGGGGCCGAGCAGTACTTC. The whole variable domain, filled in from reference TRBV28 and TRBJ2-7, reads DVKVTQSSRYLVKRTGEKVFLECVQDMDHENMFWYRQDPGLGLRLIYFSYDVKMKEKGDIPEGYSVSREKKERFSLILESASTNQTSMYLCASSLTGAEQYFGPGTRLTVT.

This clone was seen once. The chain has TRBV2 and TRBJ1-1; the match to TRBD1 covers 8 bases. With 7 bases clipped from V and 0 bases from J, the junction kept 10 bases outside the gene matches. This CDR3 spans 16 amino acids. From germline, CDR1 is SNHLY and CDR2 FYNNEI. The CDR3 here is CASIPRTGKMNTEAFF. The CDR3 DNA follows: TGTGCCAGCATCCCTCGGACAGGGAAAATGAACACTGAAGCTTTCTTT.

The CDR3, as DNA: TGTGCCAGCAGCCGACTAGCGGTTGGGGGGGAGCTGTTTTTT. As protein: CASSRLAVGGELFF. This chain connects TRBV2 to TRBJ2-2; 9 bases line up with TRBD2. Germline V gene data show CDR1 as SNHLY and CDR2 as FYNNEI. There are 14 residues in the CDR3. The V and J ends lost 6 bases and 8 bases, in that order; junction bases with no gene match: 7. Full variable domain (remainder filled in from reference TRBV2 and TRBJ2-2): EPEVTQTPSHQVTQMGQEVILRCVPISNHLYFYWYRQILGQKVEFLVSFYNNEISEKSEIFDDQFSVERPDGSNFTLKIRSTKLEDSAMYFCASSRLAVGGELFFGEGSRLTVL.

The rearrangement joins TRBV7-9 to TRBJ2-3; D gene uncertain. Germline assignment: CDR1 SEHNR and CDR2 FQNEAQ (reference sequence). The CDR3 length is 17 residues. Deletions cut 7 bases from V and 0 bases from J, with 20 bases between. CDR3 sequence (DNA): TGTGCCAGCACCAACCCAGCTGGCCTCCCTAGCACAGATACGCAGTATTTT. Translation: CASTNPAGLPSTDTQYF.

The chain carries TRBV24-1 and TRBJ2-5, with 8 bases matching TRBD2. The V gene end was trimmed by 3 bases and the J gene end by 5 bases; junction bases not matched to a gene: 4. This CDR3 is 14 amino acids long. Germline CDR1 is KGHDR and CDR2 is SFDVKD. The CDR3 spells CATSDAGGRETQYF. The CDR3 region has the DNA TGTGCCACCAGTGATGCGGGAGGTAGGGAGACCCAGTACTTC.

CDR3: CASSLGTSGQKQFF. The CDR3 DNA is TGTGCCAGCAGCTTAGGGACTAGCGGCCAGAAGCAGTTCTTC. The chain has TRBV7-9 and TRBJ2-1, with TRBD2 matching 10 bases. The trim removed 1 base at V and 11 bases at J, leaving 5 bases unmatched. This CDR3 is built from 14 residues. Germline-derived CDR1 and CDR2 are SEHNR and FQNEAQ (reference sequence).

The chain carries TRBV9 and TRBJ2-7; D gene ambiguous. CDR3 length: 15 residues. Trimming pared 2 bases from V and 0 bases from J, leaving 12 bases between. The germline CDR1 and CDR2 sequences are SGDLS and YYNGEE. The CDR3 here is CASSVSFPSSYEQYF. Written as DNA, the CDR3 is TGTGCCAGCAGCGTTAGTTTCCCGAGCTCCTACGAGCAGTACTTC.

The chain recombines TRBV7-9 with TRBJ2-1, with 10 bases aligning to TRBD2. V was clipped by 4 bases and J by 6 bases; unmatched bases: 6. This CDR3 region has 15 residues. CDR1 is SEHNR and CDR2 is FQNEAQ in the germline V gene (reference sequence). CDR3 loop: CASSSPGTSANEQFF. CDR3 DNA: TGTGCCAGCAGCTCCCCCGGGACTAGCGCCAATGAGCAGTTCTTC.

CDR3 region: CASMRQGGEKLFF. DNA of the CDR3: TGTGCCAGCATGAGGCAGGGAGGAGAAAAACTGTTTTTT. The rearrangement links TRBV27 to TRBJ1-4, with D possibly TRBD1 on 5 matching bases. The V end was cut by 7 bases, the J end by 8 bases, with 14 bases between. The CDR3 covers 13 residues. Germline CDR1 is MNHEY and CDR2 is SMNVEV (reference sequence).

This clone was counted a single time. This chain uses TRBV4-2 with TRBJ2-4, with D perhaps matching TRBD2 (5 bases). This CDR3 contains 16 residues. Germline lookup yields CDR1 LGHNA and CDR2 YNFKEQ. V was shortened by 0 bases and J by 0 bases, with 9 bases between the two germline ends. In DNA, the CDR3 is TGTGCCAGCAGCCAAGATGGAGGACTAGCCAAAAACATTCAGTACTTC. It specifies CASSQDGGLAKNIQYF.

This clone is a singleton in its sample. This chain joins TRBV20-1 and TRBJ2-7; the match to TRBD2 covers 9 bases. V shed 3 bases, J shed 2 bases, and the junction held 8 bases outside the gene matches. The germline V gene encodes CDR1 DFQATT and CDR2 SNEGSKA (reference sequence). The CDR3 is 15 amino acids. CDR3 sequence (DNA): TGCAGTGCTAGTAGGGCTAGCGGGATAACCTACGAGCAGTACTTC. Residues: CSASRASGITYEQYF.

The V gene is TRBV27, the J gene TRBJ2-1; 7 bases match TRBD2. Unmatched junction bases numbered 5, after V lost 2 bases and J lost 7 bases. Germline V gives CDR1 MNHEY, CDR2 SMNVEV (reference sequence). The CDR3 is 14 residues long. The CDR3 nucleotides read TGTGCCAGCAGTTTAAGGCGGGAGAGGAATGAGCAGTTCTTC. Protein: CASSLRRERNEQFF.

The chain is built from TRBV4-3 and TRBJ2-2; 9 bases are a match to TRBD1. CDR1 and CDR2 (germline): LGHNA, YSLEER. With V trimmed by 1 base and J by 7 bases, 13 bases remained unmatched. The CDR3 has 18 amino acids. The CDR3 reads CASSQVLGTGFSVGELFF. The CDR3, as DNA: TGCGCCAGCAGCCAAGTTCTCGGGACAGGGTTTTCGGTCGGGGAGCTGTTTTTT.

V gene TRBV5-4 combines with J gene TRBJ2-7; TRBD1 or TRBD2 may be the D gene (5 bases each). Deletions cut 0 bases from V and 5 bases from J, with 15 bases between. Germline CDR1 SGHNT, CDR2 YYREEE (reference sequence). This CDR3 is 15 amino acids long. The CDR3 spells CASSLEGRPKDEQYF. The CDR3 DNA reads as TGTGCCAGCAGCTTGGAGGGACGCCCAAAAGACGAGCAGTACTTC.

This clone was recorded once. This sequence joins TRBV11-2 and TRBJ2-7; 9 positions match TRBD2. Germline CDR1 SGHAT, CDR2 FQNNGV. The CDR3 is 17 amino acids. The J segment lost 0 bases and the V segment lost 2 bases, leaving 8 bases of the junction unmatched. This CDR3 reads CASSLFAGGRLSYEQYF. The CDR3 coding sequence is TGTGCCAGCAGCTTATTCGCGGGAGGGCGACTCTCCTACGAGCAGTACTTC.

The chain joins TRBV7-2 to TRBJ1-2; 8 bases are shared with TRBD1. V lost 1 base to trimming and J lost 8 bases; unmatched junction nucleotides: 6. The CDR3 length is 14 residues. The germline V gene has CDR1 SGHTA and CDR2 FQGNSA. CDR3 sequence reads: CASSLEQGGSGYTF. The DNA of the CDR3 is TGTGCCAGCAGCTTAGAACAGGGGGGCAGCGGCTACACCTTC.

The rearrangement links TRBV6-5 to TRBJ2-3; no firm D call. V was trimmed by 6 bases and J by 3 bases, leaving 10 bases between them. The germline gives CDR1 MNHEY, CDR2 SVGAGI. This CDR3 contains 13 residues. In DNA, the CDR3 is TGTGCCAGCAGCTACGCGGAAACAGATACGCAGTATTTT. Its protein is CASSYAETDTQYF.

V gene TRBV19 combines with J gene TRBJ2-6; D may be TRBD2 (5 bases). V lost 8 bases and J 0 bases, leaving 11 bases between the germline ends. This CDR3 is built from 15 residues. The germline CDR1 and CDR2 sequences are LNHDA and SQIVND (reference sequence). CDR3 amino acids: CASAPRGSGANVLTF. The CDR3 bases are TGTGCCAGTGCCCCTCGGGGCTCTGGGGCCAACGTCCTGACTTTC. Using reference TRBV19 and TRBJ2-6 for the parts outside the CDR3, the full variable domain is DGGITQSPKYLFRKEGQNVTLSCEQNLNHDAMYWYRQDPGQGLRLIYYSQIVNDFQKGDIAEGYSVSREKKESFPLTVTSAQKNPTAFYLCASAPRGSGANVLTFGAGSRLTVL.

This clone came up a few times. The CDR3 here is CATSLGTGGKEPQHF. The CDR3 bases are TGTGCCACCAGCCTTGGGACAGGGGGCAAGGAGCCCCAGCATTTT. This rearrangement joins TRBV15 to TRBJ1-5; TRBD1 aligns across 12 bases. The CDR3 consists of 15 residues. Germline CDR1 LNHNV, CDR2 YYDKDF (reference sequence). J lost 8 bases, V lost 5 bases, and 7 bases had no gene match. Based on the CDR3 plus reference TRBV15 and TRBJ1-5, the full variable domain is DAMVIQNPRYQVTQFGKPVTLSCSQTLNHNVMYWYQQKSSQAPKLLFHYYDKDFNNEADTPDNFQSRRPNTSFCFLDIRSPGLGDTAMYLCATSLGTGGKEPQHFGDGTRLSIL.